The 19 T cell receptor beta chains in this list originate from one sample, sequenced in a study of cytomegalovirus exposure and HLA in healthy donors. PCR was performed using 60 Vbeta and 13 Jbeta primers. Repertoires were generated with immunoSEQ multiplex PCR, while TCRdb's copy carries only in-frame clones and drops some. The table has under 200,000 clones, approximately 80% seen once. Source material: PBMCs. The receptor source for this set is a young woman in good health and CMV-seronegative.

This rearrangement joins TRBV18 to TRBJ1-1; 8 bases agree with TRBD1. Unmatched junction bases numbered 7, after V lost 8 bases and J lost 2 bases. This CDR3 has 14 residues. Germline V gives CDR1 KGHSH, CDR2 LQKENI. The CDR3 is CASLDGQGNTEAFF. As DNA, the CDR3 is TGTGCCAGCCTCGATGGACAGGGCAACACTGAAGCTTTCTTT.

CDR3 region: CASSHRQANEQYF. CDR3 nucleotide sequence: TGTGCCAGCAGCCATCGACAAGCCAACGAGCAGTACTTC. The V call is TRBV7-2, the J call TRBJ2-7; D is unclear. Germline CDR1 is SGHTA and CDR2 is FQGNSA. This CDR3 has 13 residues. Trimming took off 5 bases at V and 5 bases at J, with 13 bases between the two ends.

The chain carries TRBV6-1 and TRBJ2-7, with 10 bases fitting TRBD2. V trimming: 4 bases; J trimming: 2 bases; junction bases outside the gene matches: 2. The germline V gene has CDR1 MNHNS and CDR2 SASEGT. This CDR3 is 14 amino acids long. CDR3 amino acids: CASSASGRAYEQYV. CDR3 sequence (DNA): TGTGCCAGCAGTGCGAGCGGGAGGGCCTACGAGCAGTACGTC.

This sequence joins TRBV2 and TRBJ1-5; 8 bases are a match to TRBD1. CDR3 size: 14 residues. Germline V gene lookup returns CDR1 SNHLY and CDR2 FYNNEI. V lost 6 bases and J lost 7; bases outside the gene matches: 8. The CDR3 sequence: CASRVLTGEQPQHF. CDR3 in DNA: TGTGCCAGCAGGGTACTGACAGGGGAACAGCCCCAGCATTTT.

This chain connects TRBV4-2 to TRBJ1-3; 10 nucleotides align to TRBD1. The CDR3 runs 17 residues. Germline-derived CDR1 and CDR2 are LGHNA and YNFKEQ. The V gene end was trimmed by 4 bases and the J gene end by 0 bases; junction bases not matched to a gene: 6. This CDR3 is CASSPRDRGHSGNTIYF. In nucleotides, the CDR3 is TGTGCCAGCAGCCCCCGGGACAGGGGCCACTCTGGAAACACCATATATTTT.

A word on this clone: The sample has other DNA sequences that encode this CDR3 too. The chain carries TRBV29-1 and TRBJ1-2; TRBD1 might be the D (5 bases). The CDR3 contains 14 residues. V was cut by 3 bases and J by 2 bases, with 13 bases left in between. From germline, CDR1 is SQVTM and CDR2 ANQGSEA. For the CDR3, the DNA is TGCAGCGTTGAGGTGAAGGGGAAAAACTATGGCTACACCTTC. Translation gives CSVEVKGKNYGYTF. The full variable domain, its missing parts supplied by reference TRBV29-1 and TRBJ1-2, is SAVISQKPSRDICQRGTSLTIQCQVDSQVTMMFWYRQQPGQSLTLIATANQGSEATYESGFVIDKFPISRPNLTFSTLTVSNMSPEDSSIYLCSVEVKGKNYGYTFGSGTRLTVV.

The chain has TRBV7-9 and TRBJ1-2; TRBD1 is a possible D gene (5 bases). The V gene lost 1 base and the J gene lost 4 bases, with 7 bases spanning the gap. The CDR3 totals 13 residues. CDR1 SEHNR and CDR2 FQNEAQ come from the germline V gene (reference sequence). CDR3 region: CASSLGQPYGYTF. CDR3 coding DNA: TGTGCCAGCAGCTTAGGACAGCCCTATGGCTACACCTTC.

The chain joins TRBV11-3 to TRBJ2-5, with D possibly TRBD1 on 6 matching bases. CDR1 is SGHNT and CDR2 is YENEEA in the germline V gene. Between the trimmed V and J ends, which lost 5 bases and 5 bases, there was a span of 18 bases. The CDR3 totals 15 residues. Here the CDR3 reads CASSPQEGEWETQYF. The CDR3 bases are TGTGCCAGCAGCCCCCAAGAGGGGGAGTGGGAGACCCAGTACTTC.

CDR3: CASSLERGGNGYTF. The CDR3 DNA reads as TGTGCCAGCAGCTTAGAGCGCGGGGGGAATGGCTACACCTTC. The rearrangement uses TRBV11-2 and TRBJ1-2; D may be TRBD1 (5 bases). Trimming pared 0 bases from V and 6 bases from J, leaving 11 bases between. CDR1 is SGHAT, CDR2 FQNNGV, per germline. This CDR3 contains 14 residues.

V usage is TRBV5-1 and J usage is TRBJ2-2; D possibly corresponds to TRBD2 (5 bases). Trimming took off 4 bases at V and 5 bases at J, with 21 bases between the two ends. Germline CDR1 reads SGHRS; CDR2 reads YFSETQ. This CDR3 region has 17 residues. CDR3 in DNA: TGCGCCAGCAGCCCCCCGAGGGTGGGAGATGCGACCGGGGAGCTGTTTTTT. This gives the protein CASSPPRVGDATGELFF.

This clone has just one count. The same CDR3 also results from other DNA sequences found in this sample. The chain carries TRBV7-9 and TRBJ1-3; D is possibly TRBD1 (5 bases). The CDR3 length is 14 residues. CDR1 and CDR2 (germline): SEHNR, FQNEAQ (reference sequence). The germline V and J ends were trimmed by 4 bases and 1 base, with 8 bases remaining between them. CDR3 sequence (DNA): TGTGCCAGCAGCTGGGGGGGATCTGGAAACACCATATATTTT. Translation: CASSWGGSGNTIYF. Complete variable domain (other parts from reference TRBV7-9 and TRBJ1-3): DTGVSQNPRHKITKRGQNVTFRCDPISEHNRLYWYRQTLGQGPEFLTYFQNEAQLEKSRLLSDRFSAERPKGSFSTLEIQRTEQGDSAMYLCASSWGGSGNTIYFGEGSWLTVV.

The J gene is TRBJ2-7, the V gene TRBV6-6; 7 bases match TRBD1. V shed 6 bases, J shed 2 bases, and the junction held 7 bases outside the gene matches. This CDR3 contains 14 residues. Germline loops: CDR1 MNHNY, CDR2 SVGAGI (reference sequence). CDR3 amino acids: CASRDTGDAYEQYV. In DNA form, the CDR3 reads TGTGCCAGCAGGGACACAGGGGATGCCTACGAGCAGTACGTC.

The chain recombines TRBV6-1 with TRBJ2-7; 8 positions agree with TRBD1. The germline V gene encodes CDR1 MNHNS and CDR2 SASEGT. This CDR3 is built from 15 residues. V was clipped by 1 base and J by 2 bases; unmatched bases: 4. CDR3 residues: CASSEEDRVTYEQYV. The DNA of the CDR3 is TGTGCCAGCAGTGAAGAGGACAGGGTGACCTACGAGCAGTACGTC.

The rearrangement links TRBV20-1 to TRBJ2-1; unclear D gene. In germline, CDR1 is DFQATT, CDR2 SNEGSKA (reference sequence). V was trimmed by 4 bases and J by 5 bases, leaving 6 bases between them. This CDR3 has 11 residues. CDR3 amino acids: CSATPNNEQFF. The CDR3 region has the DNA TGCAGTGCTACCCCTAACAATGAGCAGTTCTTC.

J is TRBJ2-6 and V is TRBV2; 7 bases agree with TRBD1. This CDR3 has 16 residues. J lost 3 bases, V lost 3 bases, and 5 bases had no gene match. From germline, CDR1 is SNHLY and CDR2 FYNNEI. CDR3 DNA sequence: TGTGCCAGCAGTGAGTTGACAGGGATTGGGGCCAACGTCCTGACTTTC. The encoded protein is CASSELTGIGANVLTF.

This clone was detected only once. The chain carries TRBV27 and TRBJ2-6, with D possibly being TRBD2 (6 bases). Germline V lookup: CDR1 MNHEY, CDR2 SMNVEV (reference sequence). The CDR3 loop spans 16 amino acids. Trimming cost V 2 bases and J 1 base, with 9 bases left between them. The CDR3 region is CASSLKRGSGANVLTF. CDR3 bases: TGTGCCAGCAGTTTAAAACGGGGGTCTGGGGCCAACGTCCTGACTTTC.

The gene calls are TRBV7-2 and TRBJ2-7; 9 positions match TRBD1. The V gene end was trimmed by 1 base and the J gene end by 2 bases; junction bases not matched to a gene: 0. This CDR3 has 14 amino acids. Germline CDR1 reads SGHTA; CDR2 reads FQGNSA. CDR3 nucleotides: TGTGCCAGCAGCTTAGGGACAGGGGCCTACGAGCAGTACGTC. The encoded protein is CASSLGTGAYEQYV.

The chain carries TRBV27 and TRBJ2-7; D not resolved. The CDR3 has 15 amino acids. The V end was cut by 5 bases, the J end by 2 bases, with 16 bases between. Germline V gene lookup returns CDR1 MNHEY and CDR2 SMNVEV (reference sequence). CDR3 in amino acids: CASSLARVSTYEQYV. The CDR3 DNA is TGTGCCAGCAGTCTCGCTCGGGTTTCTACCTACGAGCAGTACGTC.

The chain uses TRBV7-6 and TRBJ1-1; D may be TRBD1 (5 bases). This CDR3 has 13 residues. From germline, CDR1 is SGHVS and CDR2 FNYEAQ. V lost 1 base and J 8 bases, leaving 11 bases between the germline ends. CDR3: CASSLVGPSEAFF. In DNA form, the CDR3 reads TGTGCCAGCAGCTTAGTGGGGCCGAGCGAAGCTTTCTTT.